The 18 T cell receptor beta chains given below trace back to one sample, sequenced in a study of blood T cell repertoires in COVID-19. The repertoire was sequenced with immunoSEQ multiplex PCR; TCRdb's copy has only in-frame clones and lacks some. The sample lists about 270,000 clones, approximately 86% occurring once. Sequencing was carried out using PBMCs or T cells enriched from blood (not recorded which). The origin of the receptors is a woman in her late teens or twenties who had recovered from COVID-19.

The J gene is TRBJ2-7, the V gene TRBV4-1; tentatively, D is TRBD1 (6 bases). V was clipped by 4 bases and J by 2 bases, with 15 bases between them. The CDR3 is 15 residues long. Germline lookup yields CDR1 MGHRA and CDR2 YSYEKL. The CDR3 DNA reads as TGCGCCAGCAGCCCGCTCCTACAGGGTCCCTACGAGCAGTACTTC. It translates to CASSPLLQGPYEQYF.

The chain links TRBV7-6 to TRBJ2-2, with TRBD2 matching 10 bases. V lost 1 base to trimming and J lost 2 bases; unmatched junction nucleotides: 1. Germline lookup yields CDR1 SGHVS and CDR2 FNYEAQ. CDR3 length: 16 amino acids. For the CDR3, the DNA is TGTGCCAGCAGCTTAGGGACTAGCGGTAACACCGGGGAGCTGTTTTTT. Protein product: CASSLGTSGNTGELFF.

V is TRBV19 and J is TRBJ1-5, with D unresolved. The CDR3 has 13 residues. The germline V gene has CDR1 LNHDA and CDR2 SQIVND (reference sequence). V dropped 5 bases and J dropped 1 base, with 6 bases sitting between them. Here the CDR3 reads CASSAKSNQPQHF. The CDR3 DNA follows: TGTGCCAGTAGTGCTAAAAGCAATCAGCCCCAGCATTTT.

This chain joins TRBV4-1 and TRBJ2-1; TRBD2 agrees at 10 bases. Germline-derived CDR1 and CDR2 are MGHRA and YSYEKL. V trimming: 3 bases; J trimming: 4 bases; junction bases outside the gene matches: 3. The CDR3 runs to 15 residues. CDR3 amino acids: CASSHPGLAYNEQFF. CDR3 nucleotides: TGCGCCAGCAGCCACCCGGGACTAGCGTACAATGAGCAGTTCTTC.

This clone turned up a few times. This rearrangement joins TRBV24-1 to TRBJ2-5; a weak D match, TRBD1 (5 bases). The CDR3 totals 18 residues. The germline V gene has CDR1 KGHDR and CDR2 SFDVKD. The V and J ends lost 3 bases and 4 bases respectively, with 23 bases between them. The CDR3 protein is CATSDVRPSGLELETQYF. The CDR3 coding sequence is TGTGCCACCAGTGATGTTCGGCCCTCAGGGTTGGAATTAGAGACCCAGTACTTC.

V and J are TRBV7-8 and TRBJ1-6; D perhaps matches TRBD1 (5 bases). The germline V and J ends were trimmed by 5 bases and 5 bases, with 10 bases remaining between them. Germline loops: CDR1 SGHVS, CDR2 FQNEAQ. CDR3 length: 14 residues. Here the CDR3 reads CASSPLGHNSPLHF. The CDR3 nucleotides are TGTGCCAGCAGCCCCCTGGGGCATAATTCACCCCTCCACTTT.

CDR3 in amino acids: CAWSGTPGAGANNEQFF. The CDR3 nucleotides read TGTGCCTGGAGTGGGACCCCGGGAGCGGGGGCAAACAATGAGCAGTTCTTC. The chain uses TRBV30 and TRBJ2-1; 8 bases fit TRBD2. After removal of 1 base from V and 5 bases from J, the junction contained 13 bases not matched to a gene. The CDR3 is 17 amino acids. Germline V gives CDR1 GTSNPN, CDR2 SVGIG (reference sequence).

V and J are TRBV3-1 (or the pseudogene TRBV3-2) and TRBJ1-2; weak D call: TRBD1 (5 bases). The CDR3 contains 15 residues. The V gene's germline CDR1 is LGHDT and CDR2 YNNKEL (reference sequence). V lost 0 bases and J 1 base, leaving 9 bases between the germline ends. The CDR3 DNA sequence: TGTGCCAGCAGCCAAGACAGGGCCCTTAACTATGGCTACACCTTC. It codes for CASSQDRALNYGYTF.

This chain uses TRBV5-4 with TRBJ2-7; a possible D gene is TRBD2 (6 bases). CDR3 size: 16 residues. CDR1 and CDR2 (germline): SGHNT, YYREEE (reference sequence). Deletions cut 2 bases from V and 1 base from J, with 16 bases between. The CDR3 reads CASSFSPGLGSYEQYF. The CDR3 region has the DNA TGTGCCAGCAGCTTTTCACCGGGACTCGGTTCCTACGAGCAGTACTTC.

The CDR3 loop is CASSPRTRNQETQYF. Here the CDR3 DNA reads TGCGCCAGCAGCCCTAGGACAAGAAACCAAGAGACCCAGTACTTC. The chain uses TRBV5-1 and TRBJ2-5; D might be TRBD1 (5 bases). V lost 4 bases and J lost 0, with 13 bases in between. This CDR3 has 15 residues. Germline assignment: CDR1 SGHRS and CDR2 YFSETQ. Full variable domain (rest looked up from reference TRBV5-1 and TRBJ2-5): KAGVTQTPRYLIKTRGQQVTLSCSPISGHRSVSWYQQTPGQGLQFLFEYFSETQRNKGNFPGRFSGRQFSNSRSEMNVSTLELGDSALYLCASSPRTRNQETQYFGPGTRLLVL.

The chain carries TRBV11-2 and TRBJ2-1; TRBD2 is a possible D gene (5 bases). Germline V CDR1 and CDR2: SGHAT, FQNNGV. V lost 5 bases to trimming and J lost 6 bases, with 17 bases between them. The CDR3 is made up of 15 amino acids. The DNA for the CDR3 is TGTGCCAGCAGCCTACTAGTAGGTATTACCAATGAGCAGTTCTTC. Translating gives CASSLLVGITNEQFF.

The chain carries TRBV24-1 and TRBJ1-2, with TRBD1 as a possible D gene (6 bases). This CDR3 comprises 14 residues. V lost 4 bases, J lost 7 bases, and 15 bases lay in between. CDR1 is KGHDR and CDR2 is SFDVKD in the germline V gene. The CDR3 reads CATSESDRSSGYTF. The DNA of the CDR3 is TGTGCCACCAGTGAATCAGACAGGTCCTCTGGCTACACCTTC.

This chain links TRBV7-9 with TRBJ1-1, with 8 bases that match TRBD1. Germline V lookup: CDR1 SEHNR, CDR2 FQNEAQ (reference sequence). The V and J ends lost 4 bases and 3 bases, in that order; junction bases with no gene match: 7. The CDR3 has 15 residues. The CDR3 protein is CASSYGQGGDTEAFF. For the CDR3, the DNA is TGTGCCAGCAGCTACGGACAGGGCGGGGACACTGAAGCTTTCTTT. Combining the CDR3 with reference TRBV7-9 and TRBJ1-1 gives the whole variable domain DTGVSQNPRHKITKRGQNVTFRCDPISEHNRLYWYRQTLGQGPEFLTYFQNEAQLEKSRLLSDRFSAERPKGSFSTLEIQRTEQGDSAMYLCASSYGQGGDTEAFFGQGTRLTVV.

Here the CDR3 DNA reads TGTGCCAGCAGCTTAATGAACGGGAGGGTCACAGATACGCAGTATTTT. Protein product: CASSLMNGRVTDTQYF. This rearrangement joins TRBV7-3 to TRBJ2-3, with 8 bases lining up with TRBD2. Unmatched junction bases numbered 5, after V lost 1 base and J lost 2 bases. Germline CDR1 and CDR2: SGHTA and FQGTGA. This CDR3 spans 16 amino acids.

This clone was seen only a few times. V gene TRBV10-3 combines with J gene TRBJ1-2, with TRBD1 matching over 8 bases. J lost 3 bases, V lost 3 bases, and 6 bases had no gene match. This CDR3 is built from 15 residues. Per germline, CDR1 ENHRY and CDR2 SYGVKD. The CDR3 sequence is CAISDLQGDHYGYTF. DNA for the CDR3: TGTGCCATCAGTGACTTACAGGGGGACCACTATGGCTACACCTTC.

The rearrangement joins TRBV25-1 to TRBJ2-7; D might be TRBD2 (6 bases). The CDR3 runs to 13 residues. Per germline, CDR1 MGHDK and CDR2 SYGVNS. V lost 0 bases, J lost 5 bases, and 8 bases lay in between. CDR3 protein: CASSEYRGNEQYF. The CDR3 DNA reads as TGTGCCAGCAGTGAATACCGCGGGAACGAGCAGTACTTC.

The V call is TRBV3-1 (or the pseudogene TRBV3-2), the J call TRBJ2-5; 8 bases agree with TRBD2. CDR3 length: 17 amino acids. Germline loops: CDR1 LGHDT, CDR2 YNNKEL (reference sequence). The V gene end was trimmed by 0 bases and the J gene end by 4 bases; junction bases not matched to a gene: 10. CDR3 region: CASSQERYGTSIETQYF. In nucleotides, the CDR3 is TGTGCCAGCAGCCAAGAGAGGTATGGGACTAGTATAGAGACCCAGTACTTC.

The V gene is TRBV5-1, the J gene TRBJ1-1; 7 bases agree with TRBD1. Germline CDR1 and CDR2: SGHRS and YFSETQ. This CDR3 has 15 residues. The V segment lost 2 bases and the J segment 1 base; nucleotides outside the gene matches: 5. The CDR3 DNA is TGCGCCAGCAGCTTATCAGGACAGGAGAACACTGAAGCTTTCTTT. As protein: CASSLSGQENTEAFF.